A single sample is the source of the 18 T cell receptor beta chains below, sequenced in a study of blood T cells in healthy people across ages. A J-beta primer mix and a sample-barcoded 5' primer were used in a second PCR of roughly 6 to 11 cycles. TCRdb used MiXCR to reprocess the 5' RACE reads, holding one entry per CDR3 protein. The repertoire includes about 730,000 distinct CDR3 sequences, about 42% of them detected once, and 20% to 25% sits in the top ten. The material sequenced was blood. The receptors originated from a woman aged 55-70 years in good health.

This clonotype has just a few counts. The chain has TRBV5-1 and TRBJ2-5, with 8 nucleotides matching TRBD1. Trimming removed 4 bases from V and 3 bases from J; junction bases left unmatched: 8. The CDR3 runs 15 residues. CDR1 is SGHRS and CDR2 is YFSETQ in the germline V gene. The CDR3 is CASSRSDRGEETQYF. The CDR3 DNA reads TGCGCCAGCAGCAGATCCGACAGGGGAGAAGAGACCCAGTACTTC.

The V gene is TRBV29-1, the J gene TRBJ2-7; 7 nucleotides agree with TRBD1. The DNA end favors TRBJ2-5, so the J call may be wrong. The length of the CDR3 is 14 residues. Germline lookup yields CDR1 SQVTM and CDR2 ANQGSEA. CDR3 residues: CSVAPGTAQETQYF. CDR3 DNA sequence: TGCAGCGTAGCGCCTGGGACAGCCCAAGAGACCCAGTACTTC.

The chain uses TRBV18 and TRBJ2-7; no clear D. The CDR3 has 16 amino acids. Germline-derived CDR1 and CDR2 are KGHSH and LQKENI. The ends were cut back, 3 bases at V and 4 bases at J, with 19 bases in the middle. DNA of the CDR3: TGTGCCAGCTCACCGTACGTTAGTAGGGTTCAATACGAGCAGTACTTC. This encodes CASSPYVSRVQYEQYF.

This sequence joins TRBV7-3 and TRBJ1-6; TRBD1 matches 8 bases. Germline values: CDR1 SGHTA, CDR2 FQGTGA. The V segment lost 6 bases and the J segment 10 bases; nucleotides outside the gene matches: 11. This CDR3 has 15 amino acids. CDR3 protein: CASRVWGQDPSPLHF. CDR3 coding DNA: TGTGCCAGCAGAGTATGGGGACAGGACCCGTCACCCCTCCACTTT.

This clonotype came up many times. The CDR3: CSAVQGTFHEQYF. DNA for the CDR3: TGCAGCGCAGTACAGGGAACCTTCCACGAGCAGTACTTC. This chain joins TRBV29-1 and TRBJ2-7; D perhaps matches TRBD1 (6 bases). Trimming shortened V by 7 bases and J by 5 bases, and 18 bases separated the two germline ends. This CDR3 comprises 13 residues. From germline, CDR1 is SQVTM and CDR2 ANQGSEA.

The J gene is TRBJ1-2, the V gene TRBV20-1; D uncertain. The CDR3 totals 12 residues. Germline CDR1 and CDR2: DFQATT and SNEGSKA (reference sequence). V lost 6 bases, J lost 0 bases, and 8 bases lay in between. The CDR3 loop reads CSAKVSNYGYTF. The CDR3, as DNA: TGCAGTGCCAAAGTCTCTAACTATGGCTACACCTTC.

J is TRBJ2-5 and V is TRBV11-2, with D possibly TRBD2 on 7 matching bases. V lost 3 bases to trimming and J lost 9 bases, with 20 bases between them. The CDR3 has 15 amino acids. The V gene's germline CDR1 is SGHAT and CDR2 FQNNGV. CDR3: CASSFGGGEGEAQYF. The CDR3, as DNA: TGTGCCAGCAGCTTTGGGGGGGGCGAAGGGGAGGCCCAGTACTTC.

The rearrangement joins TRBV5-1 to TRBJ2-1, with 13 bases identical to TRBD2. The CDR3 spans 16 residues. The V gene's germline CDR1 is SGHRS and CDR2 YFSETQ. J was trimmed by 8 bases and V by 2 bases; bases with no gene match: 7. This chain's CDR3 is CASSLPTSGRSDEQFF. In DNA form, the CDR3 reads TGCGCCAGCAGCTTACCGACTAGCGGGAGGAGCGATGAGCAGTTCTTC.

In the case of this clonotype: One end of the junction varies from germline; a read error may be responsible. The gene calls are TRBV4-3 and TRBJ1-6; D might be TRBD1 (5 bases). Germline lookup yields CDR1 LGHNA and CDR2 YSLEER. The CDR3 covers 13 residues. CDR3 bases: TGCGCCAGCAGCCAAGGGACACCTGGACCCCCCCACTTT. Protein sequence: CASSQGTPGPPHF.

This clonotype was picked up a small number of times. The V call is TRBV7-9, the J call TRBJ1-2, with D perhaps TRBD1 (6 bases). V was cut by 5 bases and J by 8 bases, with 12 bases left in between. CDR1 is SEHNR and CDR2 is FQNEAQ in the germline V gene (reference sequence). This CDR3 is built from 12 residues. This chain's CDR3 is CASSPGVRGYTF. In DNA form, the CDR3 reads TGTGCCAGCAGCCCAGGGGTTAGGGGCTACACCTTC.

The CDR3 DNA reads TGTGCCAGCAGCCAAGGATACGCGGGCACCCAGTTCTTC. Protein product: CASSQGYAGTQFF. The chain couples TRBV3-1 to TRBJ2-1, with D perhaps matching TRBD2 (5 bases). The CDR3 sequence is 13 residues long. Looked up from germline, CDR1 is LGHDT and CDR2 is YNNKEL (reference sequence). V was clipped by 1 base and J by 13 bases, with 14 bases between them.

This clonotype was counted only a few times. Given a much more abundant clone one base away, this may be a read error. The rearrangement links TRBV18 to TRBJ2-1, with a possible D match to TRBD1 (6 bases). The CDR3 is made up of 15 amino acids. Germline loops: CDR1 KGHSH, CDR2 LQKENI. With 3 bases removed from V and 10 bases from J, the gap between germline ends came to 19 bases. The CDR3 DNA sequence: TGTGCCAGCTCACCCATCGGGACAAAACCCTACGAGCAGTTCTTC. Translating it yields CASSPIGTKPYEQFF.

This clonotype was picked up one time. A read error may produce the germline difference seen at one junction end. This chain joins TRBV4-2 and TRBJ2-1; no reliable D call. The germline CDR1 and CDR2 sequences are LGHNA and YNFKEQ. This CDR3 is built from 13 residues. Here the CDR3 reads CASSQISSNKQFF. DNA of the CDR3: TGTGCCAGCAGCCAAATCAGTAGCAATAAGCAGTTCTTC.

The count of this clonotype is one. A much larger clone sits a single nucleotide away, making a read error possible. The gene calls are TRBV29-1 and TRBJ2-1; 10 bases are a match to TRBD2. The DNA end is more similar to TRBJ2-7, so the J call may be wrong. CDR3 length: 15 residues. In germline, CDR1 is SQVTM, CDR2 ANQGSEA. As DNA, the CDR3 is TGCAGCGTTGATGCTAGCGGGGGAATCTACAATGAGCAGTACTTC. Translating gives CSVDASGGIYNEQYF.

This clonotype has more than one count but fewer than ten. CDR3 amino acids: CASSGGRNYGYTF. Here the CDR3 DNA reads TGTGCCAGCAGTGGGGGGCGGAACTATGGCTACACCTTC. The rearrangement joins TRBV12-3 or TRBV12-4 to TRBJ1-2; maybe TRBD1 (6 bases). The germline V and J ends were trimmed by 5 bases and 2 bases, with 9 bases remaining between them. The CDR3 contains 13 residues.

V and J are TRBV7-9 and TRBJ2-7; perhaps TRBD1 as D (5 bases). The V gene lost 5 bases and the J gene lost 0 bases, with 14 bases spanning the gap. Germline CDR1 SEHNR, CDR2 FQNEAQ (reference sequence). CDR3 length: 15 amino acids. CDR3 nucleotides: TGTGCCAGCAGCCCCCGTCACAGGAGCTCCTACGAGCAGTACTTC. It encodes CASSPRHRSSYEQYF. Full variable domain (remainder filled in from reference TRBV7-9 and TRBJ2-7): DTGVSQNPRHKITKRGQNVTFRCDPISEHNRLYWYRQTLGQGPEFLTYFQNEAQLEKSRLLSDRFSAERPKGSFSTLEIQRTEQGDSAMYLCASSPRHRSSYEQYFGPGTRLTVT.

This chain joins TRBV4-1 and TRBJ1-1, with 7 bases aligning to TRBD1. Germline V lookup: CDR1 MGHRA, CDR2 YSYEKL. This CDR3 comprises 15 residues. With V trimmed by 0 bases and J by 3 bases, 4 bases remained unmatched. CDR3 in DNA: TGCGCCAGCAGCCAAGATGGAGGGGGCTACACTGAAGCTTTCTTT. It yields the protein CASSQDGGGYTEAFF.

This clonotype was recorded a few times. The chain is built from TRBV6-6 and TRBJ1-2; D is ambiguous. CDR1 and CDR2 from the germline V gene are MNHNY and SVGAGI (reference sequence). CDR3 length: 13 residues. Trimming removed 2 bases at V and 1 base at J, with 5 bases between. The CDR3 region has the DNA TGTGCCAGCAGTTACCCTAATAACTATGGCTACACCTTC. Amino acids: CASSYPNNYGYTF.